One T cell receptor (beta chain) is described in this entry. Its antigen is unidentified. The CDR3 spans 16 residues. The germline gives CDR1 KGHSH, CDR2 LQKENI. V lost 1 base and J lost 6; bases outside the gene matches: 4. PCR used 60 Vbeta primers and 13 Jbeta primers. TCRdb's table, derived via immunoSEQ multiplex PCR, lists solely in-frame clones and lacks some. The sample lists 170,000 or so clones; around 83% were seen once. The sample originates from a study of cytomegalovirus exposure and HLA in healthy donors. Findings and caveats of the study: Solely CMV serostatus was available to characterize immune exposure. In a later analysis, HLA-associated TCR beta chains were more clonally expanded than equally common others.

The chain links TRBV18 to TRBJ1-6; TRBD1 aligns across 9 bases. The sequence derives from a man aged 50 or older in good health and CMV-seronegative. Sequencing used PBMCs. CDR3 in amino acids: CASSPRMDRGNSPLHF. CDR3 DNA sequence: TGTGCCAGCTCACCACGGATGGACAGGGGTAATTCACCCCTCCACTTT.